This TCR beta chain was captured by sequencing in a study of beta chain features in type 1 diabetes. Study-level background: The study examined about 100 million sorted cells across all samples. Whole-study findings and limits: Insertions at VDJ junctions were less frequent in type 1 diabetes patients. These patients also deleted more nucleotides at the same junctions.

All of the isolated RNA was reverse transcribed, so expressed TCRB transcripts were sequenced. Data came from immunoSEQ multiplex PCR; TCRdb stores just in-frame clones and leaves some out. The data contain a few hundred thousand clones, approximately 10% of them seen just once; the ten biggest clones take up roughly 1.3%. On this clone itself: Its specificity is unknown.

CD45RO/CCR7/CD25/CD127/CD95/CD27 sorting isolated CD4+ naive, central memory, regulatory and stem cell-like memory cells. Germline V gene data show CDR1 as SGHTA and CDR2 as FQGNSA. V lost 3 bases and J lost 3, with 15 bases in between. The CDR3 length is 15 residues. The chain has TRBV7-2 and TRBJ2-7; no clear D gene. Sequenced sample: central memory CD4+ T cells from blood. The sequence derives from a man aged 18 to 30 in good health. The CDR3 spells CASSLRSEPYYEQYF. DNA of the CDR3: TGTGCCAGCAGCTTGAGATCCGAACCCTACTACGAGCAGTACTTC.